Listed here are 25 T cell receptor beta chains from one sample, sequenced in a study of beta chain features in type 1 diabetes. Study-level results: Type 1 diabetes patients showed a moderate but significant shortening of TCRB CDR3s in all four CD4+ subsets.

Sequencing targeted expressed TCRB transcripts, as all isolated RNA had been reverse transcribed. Profiled with immunoSEQ multiplex PCR; TCRdb holds only in-frame clones, not every one. The sample includes about 640,000 clones, about an eighth of them seen just once. Their cognate antigens are unknown. Sequences were obtained from naive CD4+ T cells from blood. The receptors here all came from a man aged 30-40 years with type 1 diabetes.

V and J are TRBV18 and TRBJ2-3; D may be TRBD1 (6 bases). This CDR3 contains 14 residues. In germline, CDR1 is KGHSH, CDR2 LQKENI. V shed 3 bases and J shed 4 bases, with 11 bases lying between them. DNA for the CDR3: TGTGCCAGCTCACCCCCGGACAGCGCAGATACGCAGTATTTT. The encoded protein is CASSPPDSADTQYF.

The rearrangement links TRBV9 to TRBJ1-2; D is uncertain. CDR1 and CDR2 (germline): SGDLS, YYNGEE. The CDR3 contains 14 residues. Deletions cut 0 bases from V and 8 bases from J, with 14 bases between. In DNA, the CDR3 is TGTGCCAGCAGCGTAGACACAGACCTGGGAGGCTACACCTTC. Protein sequence: CASSVDTDLGGYTF.

The gene calls are TRBV7-9 and TRBJ1-2, with TRBD1 matching over 7 bases. This CDR3 has 18 residues. Germline-derived CDR1 and CDR2 are SEHNR and FQNEAQ (reference sequence). V was clipped by 4 bases and J by 5 bases; unmatched bases: 19. The CDR3 bases are TGTGCCAGCAGCTACCCCCTCCCCGGACAGGCGCCACGGTATGGCTACACCTTC. Translation: CASSYPLPGQAPRYGYTF. The full variable domain, in which reference TRBV7-9 and TRBJ1-2 provide the parts outside the CDR3, is DTGVSQNPRHKITKRGQNVTFRCDPISEHNRLYWYRQTLGQGPEFLTYFQNEAQLEKSRLLSDRFSAERPKGSFSTLEIQRTEQGDSAMYLCASSYPLPGQAPRYGYTFGSGTRLTVV.

This chain links TRBV29-1 with TRBJ1-4, with a possible D match to TRBD1 (5 bases). This CDR3 comprises 14 residues. CDR1 and CDR2 (germline): SQVTM, ANQGSEA. The V end lost 6 bases, the J end lost 4 bases, and 15 bases lay between the germline ends. CDR3 sequence: CSVLSGVGNEKLFF. The CDR3 coding sequence is TGCAGCGTGCTCTCGGGGGTCGGTAATGAAAAACTGTTTTTT.

This clone was observed a few times. Other DNA sequences in the same sample also yield this CDR3. V is TRBV30 and J is TRBJ1-3, with unresolved D. The V gene lost 0 bases and the J gene lost 4 bases, with 7 bases spanning the gap. This CDR3 has 13 residues. Per the germline V gene, CDR1 is GTSNPN and CDR2 is SVGIG (reference sequence). In nucleotides, the CDR3 is TGTGCCTGGAGTGTACAGTTGGGAAACACCATATATTTT. It codes for CAWSVQLGNTIYF.

This clone has only a few counts. The gene calls are TRBV9 and TRBJ2-2, with D maybe TRBD1 (6 bases). Trimming removed 0 bases at V and 7 bases at J, with 13 bases between. There are 15 residues in the CDR3. The germline gives CDR1 SGDLS, CDR2 YYNGEE. CDR3 in DNA: TGTGCCAGCAGCGTAGGTGGGACACAGGGCGGGGAGCTGTTTTTT. Encoded protein: CASSVGGTQGGELFF.

A few counts support this clone. The CDR3 sequence: CASSLIGGGTTDTQYF. The CDR3 DNA reads TGTGCCAGCAGCTTGATCGGCGGGGGGACCACAGATACGCAGTATTTT. The chain links TRBV7-2 to TRBJ2-3, with TRBD2 matching 8 bases. Trimming at V came to 3 bases and at J to 2 bases, leaving 7 bases not matched to a gene. Germline lookup yields CDR1 SGHTA and CDR2 FQGNSA. The CDR3 covers 16 residues.

The chain couples TRBV5-1 to TRBJ2-1; D is undetermined. CDR1 SGHRS and CDR2 YFSETQ come from the germline V gene. The CDR3 has 15 amino acids. Trimming left V 4 bases short and J 2 bases short, with 13 bases between. The CDR3 DNA sequence: TGCGCCAGCAGCCCTGGCACCGCAGCCTACAATGAGCAGTTCTTC. Amino acids: CASSPGTAAYNEQFF.

This clone has just a few counts. The same CDR3 is also encoded by other DNA sequences in this sample. This chain joins TRBV7-2 and TRBJ2-2; D call uncertain. Germline values: CDR1 SGHTA, CDR2 FQGNSA. The V end lost 5 bases, the J end lost 2 bases, and 9 bases lay between the germline ends. The CDR3 is 14 amino acids. DNA of the CDR3: TGTGCCAGCAGCCTTGGGTTAAACACCGGGGAGCTGTTTTTT. Residues: CASSLGLNTGELFF.

This clone has a handful of counts. The chain joins TRBV25-1 to TRBJ2-2, with D possibly TRBD1 on 5 matching bases. The CDR3 spans 15 residues. Germline V gene sequence: CDR1 MGHDK, CDR2 SYGVNS. Trimming removed 3 bases at V and 2 bases at J, with 10 bases between. CDR3 sequence reads: CASSEAGLNTGELFF. CDR3 coding DNA: TGTGCCAGCAGTGAGGCAGGGTTAAACACCGGGGAGCTGTTTTTT.

This chain joins TRBV6-6 and TRBJ2-7; TRBD1 might be the D (5 bases). V lost 2 bases to trimming and J lost 3 bases, with 14 bases between them. CDR1 is MNHNY and CDR2 is SVGAGI in the germline V gene (reference sequence). This CDR3 contains 15 residues. CDR3 amino acids: CASSYQTAQGYEQYF. CDR3 DNA: TGTGCCAGCAGTTACCAAACCGCCCAGGGCTACGAGCAGTACTTC.

The chain couples TRBV5-1 to TRBJ2-7, with 7 bases matching TRBD1. There are 14 residues in the CDR3. V gave up 4 bases and J gave up 1 base; unmatched junction bases: 5. The V gene's germline CDR1 is SGHRS and CDR2 YFSETQ. CDR3 DNA sequence: TGCGCCAGCAGCATGGGACAGTTATCCTACGAGCAGTACTTC. Translating it yields CASSMGQLSYEQYF.

This clone was seen only a few times. This chain uses TRBV10-3 with TRBJ1-6; the match to TRBD1 covers 7 bases. The CDR3 is 17 residues long. Germline lookup yields CDR1 ENHRY and CDR2 SYGVKD. V shed 5 bases and J 1 base; nucleotides not matched to a gene: 8. Here the CDR3 DNA reads TGTGCCATCAGTCTCGGAGGGGGCGCATCCTATAATTCACCCCTCCACTTT. It codes for CAISLGGGASYNSPLHF.

V usage is TRBV7-3 and J usage is TRBJ1-2; maybe TRBD1 (5 bases). This CDR3 contains 14 residues. CDR1 SGHTA and CDR2 FQGTGA come from the germline V gene. Trimming cost V 1 base and J 5 bases, with 11 bases left between them. CDR3 nucleotide sequence: TGTGCCAGCAGCTTAAACGGAGGGGAGTATGGCTACACCTTC. It encodes CASSLNGGEYGYTF.

This clone was recorded a few times. The V gene is TRBV5-1, the J gene TRBJ2-7; D is possibly TRBD1 or TRBD2 (5 bases each). CDR3 length: 14 amino acids. Germline V lookup: CDR1 SGHRS, CDR2 YFSETQ. V was pared by 5 bases and J by 0 bases, with 12 bases between. CDR3 DNA sequence: TGCGCCAGCAGAACCCGGGACGGCTCCTACGAGCAGTACTTC. It yields the protein CASRTRDGSYEQYF.

V is TRBV7-2 and J is TRBJ1-2, with D uncertain. Per the germline V gene, CDR1 is SGHTA and CDR2 is FQGNSA. CDR3 length: 15 amino acids. V lost 4 bases, J lost 2 bases, and 14 bases lay in between. The CDR3 region has the DNA TGTGCCAGCAGCTGGGGAAATAGGGAAAACTATGGCTACACCTTC. Its protein is CASSWGNRENYGYTF.

This clone was seen repeatedly, ten times or more. The chain combines TRBV25-1 with TRBJ1-2; D not resolved. Germline CDR1 and CDR2: MGHDK and SYGVNS. V lost 2 bases and J lost 7, with 11 bases in between. The CDR3 runs to 13 residues. The CDR3: CASSEQSGSGYTF. The DNA for the CDR3 is TGTGCCAGCAGTGAACAGTCAGGTAGTGGCTACACCTTC.

The chain couples TRBV10-3 to TRBJ2-2, with D tentatively TRBD2 (6 bases). Germline loops: CDR1 ENHRY, CDR2 SYGVKD. The CDR3 has 15 amino acids. Trimming removed 1 base at V and 6 bases at J, with 12 bases between. CDR3 nucleotides: TGTGCCATCAGTGAGTTGGCCACTAGCCCCGGGGAGCTGTTTTTT. Translating gives CAISELATSPGELFF.

The rearrangement uses TRBV11-2 and TRBJ2-4; D is perhaps TRBD2 (6 bases). Trimming removed 5 bases from V and 2 bases from J, with 19 bases in between. In germline, CDR1 is SGHAT, CDR2 FQNNGV. The CDR3 has 17 amino acids. The CDR3 bases are TGTGCCAGCAGCCTCCCCCGGGGGAGGATGTCCAAAAACATTCAGTACTTC. It encodes CASSLPRGRMSKNIQYF. Full variable domain (missing parts from reference TRBV11-2 and TRBJ2-4): EAGVAQSPRYKIIEKRQSVAFWCNPISGHATLYWYQQILGQGPKLLIQFQNNGVVDDSQLPKDRFSAERLKGVDSTLKIQPAKLEDSAVYLCASSLPRGRMSKNIQYFGAGTRLSVL.

The CDR3 DNA follows: TGTGCCATCAGTGTAAGACAGGGCCCAGAGACCCAGTACTTC. Translating it yields CAISVRQGPETQYF. This chain connects TRBV10-3 to TRBJ2-5, with 7 bases aligning to TRBD1. V lost 4 bases to trimming and J lost 4 bases; unmatched junction nucleotides: 6. Germline V gene sequence: CDR1 ENHRY, CDR2 SYGVKD. This CDR3 comprises 14 residues.

The V gene is TRBV11-2, the J gene TRBJ2-7; perhaps TRBD2 as D (5 bases). The germline gives CDR1 SGHAT, CDR2 FQNNGV. V was cut by 8 bases and J by 2 bases, with 16 bases left in between. The CDR3 totals 14 residues. Written as DNA, the CDR3 is TGTGCCAGCCGTTCGACGGGGTTAGCCTACGAGCAGTACTTC. Protein product: CASRSTGLAYEQYF.

The J gene is TRBJ1-1, the V gene TRBV6-5, with TRBD1 as a possible D gene (5 bases). Germline values: CDR1 MNHEY, CDR2 SVGAGI. V was shortened by 4 bases and J by 11 bases, with 14 bases between the two germline ends. CDR3 length equals 12 residues. The CDR3 DNA follows: TGTGCCAGCAGTTCCCCGGGACTTTCGGCTTTCTTT. It is translated as CASSSPGLSAFF.

V and J are TRBV4-2 and TRBJ1-2; D ambiguous. Germline V gene lookup returns CDR1 LGHNA and CDR2 YNFKEQ. There are 13 residues in the CDR3. The V gene lost 4 bases and the J gene lost 2 bases, with 8 bases spanning the gap. CDR3: CASSRAENYGYTF. Written as DNA, the CDR3 is TGTGCCAGCAGCCGGGCGGAGAACTATGGCTACACCTTC.

This clone was counted a few times. The rearrangement links TRBV4-1 to TRBJ1-2; TRBD1 agrees at 9 bases. Per germline, CDR1 MGHRA and CDR2 YSYEKL. The CDR3 totals 14 residues. Losses at the gene ends were 3 bases for V and 8 bases for J; bases not matched to a gene: 7. The CDR3 nucleotides are TGCGCCAGCAGCCATCCGGGACAGGGTAGCGGCTACACCTTC. It specifies CASSHPGQGSGYTF.

J is TRBJ2-1 and V is TRBV30; TRBD2 is a possible D gene (6 bases). The CDR3 runs 11 residues. Germline V lookup: CDR1 GTSNPN, CDR2 SVGIG (reference sequence). V was trimmed by 7 bases and J by 8 bases, leaving 12 bases between them. The CDR3 loop reads CASETSHEQFF. The CDR3 DNA is TGTGCCTCCGAGACTAGTCATGAGCAGTTCTTC. Full variable domain (rest looked up from reference TRBV30 and TRBJ2-1): SQTIHQWPATLVQPVGSPLSLECTVEGTSNPNLYWYRQAAGRGLQLLFYSVGIGQISSEVPQNLSASRPQDRQFILSSKKLLLSDSGFYLCASETSHEQFFGPGTRLTVL.